Each of the 30 T cell receptor beta chains below was sequenced from the same sample in a study of T cells in Graves' hyperthyroidism and ophthalmopathy. RNA transcripts provided the source from which TCR beta CDR3 regions were amplified. First-round RT-PCR with HTBI primers amplified the TCR CDR3 region. From the multiplex PCR reads, TCRdb called clonotypes with MiXCR, one entry per CDR3 protein. The table has 560,000 or so distinct CDR3 sequences, more than 45% seen once. What was sequenced was peripheral blood or thyroid tissue (not recorded which). These receptors were taken from a woman under 30 with Graves' hyperthyroidism.

This clonotype was observed a handful of times. This chain joins TRBV15 and TRBJ1-3; tentative D call: TRBD1 (5 bases). V was cut by 1 base and J by 4 bases, with 17 bases left in between. This CDR3 is built from 17 residues. Germline-derived CDR1 and CDR2 are LNHNV and YYDKDF (reference sequence). CDR3 sequence reads: CATSRVWGRSRGNTIYF. In DNA form, the CDR3 reads TGTGCCACCAGCAGAGTTTGGGGCAGGAGCAGAGGAAACACCATATATTTT.

As for this clonotype: This may be a read error, as it is one base from a much larger clone. V gene TRBV7-7 combines with J gene TRBJ2-2, with 7 positions matching TRBD2. The germline CDR1 and CDR2 sequences are SSHAT and FNYEAQ (reference sequence). The CDR3 covers 13 residues. The CDR3 sequence is CASSLSTGGGLFF. The CDR3 coding sequence is TGTGCTAGCAGCTTGTCCACGGGCGGGGGGCTGTTTTTT.

The V call is TRBV10-3, the J call TRBJ2-7, with 9 bases matching TRBD2. The CDR3 totals 14 residues. CDR1 is ENHRY, CDR2 SYGVKD, per germline. Trimming cost V 6 bases and J 0 bases; bases outside gene matches: 3. The DNA of the CDR3 is TGTGCCATCAGACCTAGCGGGGTCTCCTACGAGCAGTACTTC. As protein: CAIRPSGVSYEQYF.

This clonotype was counted only a few times. This chain uses TRBV2 with TRBJ1-5; 9 bases are shared with TRBD1. There are 15 residues in the CDR3. The V and J ends lost 5 bases and 6 bases, in that order; junction bases with no gene match: 8. Germline CDR1 reads SNHLY; CDR2 reads FYNNEI. CDR3 loop: CASSFLGTGSQPQHF. In DNA form, the CDR3 reads TGTGCCAGCAGTTTTCTCGGGACAGGGTCTCAGCCCCAGCATTTT. Together with reference TRBV2 and TRBJ1-5, the CDR3 gives the full variable domain: EPEVTQTPSHQVTQMGQEVILRCVPISNHLYFYWYRQILGQKVEFLVSFYNNEISEKSEIFDDQFSVERPDGSNFTLKIRSTKLEDSAMYFCASSFLGTGSQPQHFGDGTRLSIL.

The sample holds a few counts of this clonotype. This rearrangement joins TRBV7-9 to TRBJ1-1; D is unclear. Germline V lookup: CDR1 SEHNR, CDR2 FQNEAQ (reference sequence). V was clipped by 5 bases and J by 11 bases, with 15 bases between them. The CDR3 runs to 12 residues. The CDR3 protein is CASSAGPRRAFF. The CDR3 DNA sequence: TGTGCCAGCAGCGCCGGGCCCCGCCGTGCTTTCTTT.

The gene calls are TRBV7-9 and TRBJ2-7, with unresolved D. Deletions cut 5 bases from V and 5 bases from J, with 16 bases between. The CDR3 consists of 14 residues. Germline-derived CDR1 and CDR2 are SEHNR and FQNEAQ (reference sequence). The CDR3 DNA sequence: TGTGCCAGCAGCCTCACCGCGGCCCATGACGAGCAGTACTTC. Encoded protein: CASSLTAAHDEQYF.

This chain links TRBV14 with TRBJ2-5; maybe TRBD1 (6 bases). This CDR3 spans 15 amino acids. Germline CDR1 SGHDN, CDR2 FVKESK. V dropped 0 bases and J dropped 4 bases, with 12 bases sitting between them. Here the CDR3 DNA reads TGTGCCAGCAGCCAAGAGTCAGGGGCGGGAGAGACCCAGTACTTC. Amino acids: CASSQESGAGETQYF.

In this sample, this clonotype turned up once. The CDR3 nucleotides are TGTGCCAGCAGCCCAGGGGCGGGAGGGCCTGGCGAGCAGTACTTC. Encoded protein: CASSPGAGGPGEQYF. The chain carries TRBV7-2 and TRBJ2-7; 9 bases are shared with TRBD2. CDR3 length: 15 residues. The V gene's germline CDR1 is SGHTA and CDR2 FQGNSA. V lost 5 bases to trimming and J lost 6 bases; unmatched junction nucleotides: 11.

The chain couples TRBV24-1 to TRBJ2-2; D gene ambiguous. CDR1 is KGHDR and CDR2 is SFDVKD in the germline V gene. This CDR3 is 13 amino acids long. V was shortened by 9 bases and J by 0 bases, with 7 bases between the two germline ends. The CDR3 here is CATDRANTGELFF. For the CDR3, the DNA is TGTGCCACCGACCGGGCGAACACCGGGGAGCTGTTTTTT.

J is TRBJ2-7 and V is TRBV20-1, with TRBD1 matching 9 bases. Per the germline V gene, CDR1 is DFQATT and CDR2 is SNEGSKA (reference sequence). The CDR3 contains 13 residues. The CDR3 sequence is CRPSGQGSYEQYF. The CDR3 DNA follows: TGCAGACCATCGGGACAGGGCTCCTACGAGCAGTACTTC.

This clonotype turned up a few times. This chain connects TRBV7-8 to TRBJ1-2; D is uncertain. Germline V gene data show CDR1 as SGHVS and CDR2 as FQNEAQ. This CDR3 is 12 amino acids long. V was pared by 6 bases and J by 4 bases, with 9 bases between. The CDR3 DNA follows: TGTGCCAGCAGACACGCCCTCTATGGCTACACCTTC. Protein: CASRHALYGYTF.

This clonotype was counted at least ten times. This chain links TRBV2 with TRBJ1-3, with D unresolved. V was cut by 5 bases and J by 6 bases, with 8 bases left in between. This CDR3 spans 12 amino acids. The germline gives CDR1 SNHLY, CDR2 FYNNEI. The CDR3 region is CASSWVKNTIYF. The CDR3 DNA sequence: TGTGCCAGCAGTTGGGTAAAAAACACCATATATTTT.

The chain has TRBV7-3 and TRBJ2-5; perhaps TRBD1 as D (6 bases). This CDR3 contains 11 residues. The V end lost 5 bases, the J end lost 10 bases, and 11 bases lay between the germline ends. Germline CDR1 reads SGHTA; CDR2 reads FQGTGA. The CDR3 DNA sequence: TGTGCCAGCAGCCCGACGGGACACCAGTACTTC. It specifies CASSPTGHQYF.

This clonotype has ten or more counts. V and J are TRBV5-5 and TRBJ1-5; D unresolved. The V gene's germline CDR1 is SGHKS and CDR2 YYEKEE (reference sequence). Trimming cost V 7 bases and J 3 bases, with 11 bases left between them. The length of the CDR3 is 13 residues. This chain's CDR3 is CASALGVNQPQHF. DNA of the CDR3: TGTGCCAGCGCCCTAGGAGTCAATCAGCCCCAGCATTTT.

On this clonotype itself: This could be a read error, since a much larger clone is one nucleotide away. V gene TRBV6-1 combines with J gene TRBJ1-3; D gene unclear. The CDR3 is 15 amino acids. CDR1 and CDR2 (germline): MNHNS, SASEGT. V was pared by 5 bases and J by 4 bases, with 15 bases between. The CDR3 spells CASSPTEGGGNTIYF. The CDR3 DNA follows: TGTGCCAGCAGTCCCACGGAAGGAGGAGGAAACACCATATATTTT.

The CDR3: CASSRGTLYEQYF. The CDR3 DNA reads as TGTGCCAGCAGCCGCGGGACCCTATACGAGCAGTACTTC. This chain uses TRBV13 with TRBJ2-7, with D possibly TRBD2 on 6 matching bases. Deletions cut 5 bases from V and 4 bases from J, with 12 bases between. The CDR3 has 13 amino acids. The V gene's germline CDR1 is PRHDT and CDR2 FYEKMQ (reference sequence).

This clonotype was picked up many times. V gene TRBV10-3 combines with J gene TRBJ1-6; D uncertain. Germline V CDR1 and CDR2: ENHRY, SYGVKD. The CDR3 runs 16 residues. V lost 0 bases to trimming and J lost 7 bases, with 13 bases between them. The CDR3: CAISESTSGGNSPLHF. The CDR3 nucleotides are TGTGCCATCAGTGAGTCGACCTCGGGTGGAAATTCACCCCTCCACTTT.

The chain couples TRBV5-1 to TRBJ2-7, with 12 bases matching TRBD1. The germline V gene encodes CDR1 SGHRS and CDR2 YFSETQ. V lost 4 bases and J lost 7; bases outside the gene matches: 6. The CDR3 length is 14 residues. CDR3 sequence: CASSQGQGAQEQYF. CDR3 nucleotide sequence: TGCGCCAGCAGCCAGGGACAGGGGGCGCAGGAGCAGTACTTC.

This clonotype was observed a handful of times. The chain links TRBV7-8 to TRBJ2-5; weak D call: TRBD2 (5 bases). V was trimmed by 5 bases and J by 7 bases, leaving 14 bases between them. Germline lookup yields CDR1 SGHVS and CDR2 FQNEAQ. The CDR3 runs to 13 residues. DNA for the CDR3: TGTGCCAGCAGCCTTACAGTGGCGGGGACCCAGTACTTC. This codes for CASSLTVAGTQYF.

The J gene is TRBJ1-4, the V gene TRBV25-1, with 8 bases identical to TRBD1. CDR1 and CDR2 (germline): MGHDK, SYGVNS. This CDR3 has 15 amino acids. After removal of 6 bases from V and 8 bases from J, the junction contained 11 bases not matched to a gene. The CDR3: CASSSLRDRREKLFF. CDR3 in DNA: TGTGCCAGCAGCAGCCTCCGGGACAGGAGGGAAAAACTGTTTTTT.

For the CDR3, the DNA is TGCAGTCCCCAGGGGACTGAAGCTTTCTTT. This sequence encodes CSPQGTEAFF. The rearrangement joins TRBV29-1 to TRBJ1-1, with TRBD1 as a possible D gene (6 bases). There are 10 residues in the CDR3. Germline-derived CDR1 and CDR2 are SQVTM and ANQGSEA.

In the case of this clonotype: This clone may be a read error of a much larger clone one base away. V usage is TRBV6-4 and J usage is TRBJ1-2, with D possibly TRBD1 on 6 matching bases. The CDR3 has 17 residues. CDR1 and CDR2 from the germline V gene are MRHNA and SNTAGT. Trimming removed 4 bases from V and 3 bases from J, with 21 bases in between. CDR3 amino acids: CASSGTGRTVGDYGYTF. The CDR3 nucleotides read TGTGCCAGCAGTGGAACAGGGAGGACTGTTGGAGACTATGGCTACACCTTC.

V gene TRBV29-1 combines with J gene TRBJ1-6; 9 bases match TRBD1. The CDR3 is 14 residues long. Germline V gene lookup returns CDR1 SQVTM and CDR2 ANQGSEA. After removal of 7 bases from V and 4 bases from J, the junction contained 5 bases not matched to a gene. CDR3 DNA: TGCAGCGCCGGGACAGGGATATATAATTCACCCCTCCACTTT. Translating it yields CSAGTGIYNSPLHF.

This sequence joins TRBV2 and TRBJ1-1; D remains ambiguous. Germline V gene data show CDR1 as SNHLY and CDR2 as FYNNEI. The V end lost 7 bases, the J end lost 0 bases, and 15 bases lay between the germline ends. This CDR3 comprises 15 residues. CDR3: CASTSSRVMNTEAFF. In nucleotides, the CDR3 is TGTGCCAGCACCTCTTCTAGGGTCATGAACACTGAAGCTTTCTTT.

The V and J genes are TRBV2 and TRBJ1-2; 7 bases are shared with TRBD1. Germline V lookup: CDR1 SNHLY, CDR2 FYNNEI. J was trimmed by 0 bases and V by 2 bases; bases with no gene match: 3. CDR3 length equals 15 residues. CDR3 DNA sequence: TGTGCCAGCAGTGAACTAGGACAGGCTAACTATGGCTACACCTTC. This codes for CASSELGQANYGYTF.

This sequence joins TRBV15 and TRBJ1-2; 9 bases line up with TRBD1. The trim removed 5 bases at V and 4 bases at J, leaving 8 bases unmatched. From germline, CDR1 is LNHNV and CDR2 YYDKDF (reference sequence). The CDR3 is made up of 15 amino acids. CDR3 nucleotide sequence: TGTGCCACCAGCGGATTGGACAGGGGCAGCTATGGCTACACCTTC. This translates into CATSGLDRGSYGYTF.

This clonotype was picked up many times. This chain joins TRBV24-1 and TRBJ2-5; 7 positions agree with TRBD1. J was trimmed by 0 bases and V by 4 bases; bases with no gene match: 10. The CDR3 loop spans 17 amino acids. Germline V gene data show CDR1 as KGHDR and CDR2 as SFDVKD. The CDR3 here is CATSESTGVGDQETQYF. Here the CDR3 DNA reads TGTGCCACCAGTGAGAGTACAGGGGTTGGAGACCAAGAGACCCAGTACTTC.

This clonotype was detected only once. The rearrangement uses TRBV25-1 and TRBJ1-6; D remains ambiguous. Germline loops: CDR1 MGHDK, CDR2 SYGVNS. Trimming took 6 bases from V and 5 from J, leaving 11 bases between them. The CDR3 loop spans 14 amino acids. CDR3 in amino acids: CASSVDRHNSPLHF. CDR3 DNA: TGTGCCAGCAGCGTGGACCGTCATAATTCACCCCTCCACTTT.

A note on this clonotype: Since the CDR3 does not end with the conserved phenylalanine or tryptophan, this likely comes from a read error. The chain carries TRBV9 and TRBJ2-7; D may match TRBD1 or TRBD2 (5 bases each). The CDR3 covers 15 residues. With 0 bases removed from V and 3 bases from J, the gap between germline ends came to 13 bases. CDR1 is SGDLS and CDR2 is YYNGEE in the germline V gene. The CDR3 reads CASSVDTGTIYEQYL. The DNA of the CDR3 is TGTGCCAGCAGCGTAGATACCGGGACCATCTACGAGCAGTACTTA.

The rearrangement links TRBV7-9 to TRBJ2-7; 8 bases map to TRBD2. V gave up 5 bases and J gave up 3 bases; unmatched junction bases: 12. Germline values: CDR1 SEHNR, CDR2 FQNEAQ (reference sequence). The CDR3 spans 16 residues. The DNA of the CDR3 is TGTGCCAGCAGCCCTGAAGGAGCGGGAGTCGTCTACGAGCAGTACTTC. Translating it yields CASSPEGAGVVYEQYF.